Listed below are T cell receptor beta chains from one sample, sequenced in a study of memory B cells and T cells in multiple sclerosis. The antigens these receptors bind are not known. The assay was immunoSEQ multiplex PCR, and TCRdb's table has in-frame clones only and misses some. The table includes 40,000 to 50,000 clones, roughly four fifths detected once. Sequencing was performed on PBMCs from blood kept in culture. These receptors were taken from a human donor with multiple sclerosis. The CDR3 runs from the conserved cysteine through the conserved F or W. A D gene is named only where the DNA matches it firmly. Clone size is given for some rows only: seen once, a few or many times, or a class if the clone is expanded.

J: TRBJ1-1; V: TRBV2; size: NA; D: NA; DNA: TGTGCCACCAAAACAGGGAACTCCCGGAACACTGAAGCTTTCTTT; CDR3: CATKTGNSRNTEAFF
J: TRBJ2-1; V: TRBV2; size: NA; D: TRBD1; DNA: TGTGCCAGCAGTAAGGGGACAGGGGGCTCCAATGAGCAGTTCTTC; CDR3: CASSKGTGGSNEQFF
J: TRBJ2-7; V: TRBV10-1; size: NA; D: NA; DNA: TGCGCCAGCAGTGAGTCCCCAGGGGTCGAGCAGTACTTC; CDR3: CASSESPGVEQYF
J: TRBJ1-2; V: TRBV4-3; size: NA; D: TRBD1; DNA: TGCGCCAGCAGCCAAGATAGCGGGGACAGGGGTGGCTACACCTTC; CDR3: CASSQDSGDRGGYTF
J: TRBJ2-7; V: TRBV2; size: NA; D: NA; DNA: TGTGCCAGCATTTCAGGCGGCTCCTACGAGCAGTACTTC; CDR3: CASISGGSYEQYF
J: TRBJ2-2; V: TRBV7-2; size: NA; D: NA; DNA: TGTGCCAGCAGCCCCCGTCCTAGACACACCGGGGAGCTGTTTTTT; CDR3: CASSPRPRHTGELFF
J: TRBJ2-7; V: TRBV27; size: NA; D: TRBD2; DNA: TGTGCCAGCAGTTTATCGGCGGGGCTCGGGGGGGAGCAGTACTTC; CDR3: CASSLSAGLGGEQYF
J: TRBJ1-2; V: TRBV5-4; size: once; D: NA; DNA: TGTGCCAGCAGCTTGGAACCCCTGTTGGGGGATGGCTACACCTTC; CDR3: CASSLEPLLGDGYTF
J: TRBJ2-5; V: TRBV11-2; size: NA; D: TRBD1; DNA: TGTGCCAGCAGCTCCACTATGGGGACAGGACAAGAGACCCAGTACTTC; CDR3: CASSSTMGTGQETQYF
J: TRBJ1-5; V: TRBV6-6; size: NA; D: NA; DNA: TGTGCCAGCATTACAACACCTTCGGGGCCCCAGCATTTT; CDR3: CASITTPSGPQHF
J: TRBJ2-3; V: TRBV5-1; size: few; D: NA; DNA: TGCGCCAGCAGCTTGAGGGAGGATACGCAGTATTTT; CDR3: CASSLREDTQYF
J: TRBJ2-1; V: TRBV11-3; size: NA; D: NA; DNA: TGTGCCAGCAGCTTGAAAAGCAATGAGCAGTTCTTC; CDR3: CASSLKSNEQFF
J: TRBJ2-2; V: TRBV4-1; size: few; D: NA; DNA: TGCGCCAGCAGCAAGGGGATTTGGATTAGGGGAGGGGAGCTGTTTTTT; CDR3: CASSKGIWIRGGELFF
J: TRBJ2-1; V: TRBV2; size: NA; D: NA; DNA: TGTGCCAGCAGTGAGAGAGAGGGGAACTCCTACAATGAGCAGTTCTTC; CDR3: CASSEREGNSYNEQFF
J: TRBJ2-5; V: TRBV9; size: NA; D: TRBD1; DNA: TGTGCCAGCAGCGTAGGACAGGGGGCTAGAGAGACCCAGTACTTC; CDR3: CASSVGQGARETQYF
J: TRBJ2-7; V: TRBV6-5; size: NA; D: TRBD2; DNA: TGTGCCAGCAGTCGACAGCCTAGCGGGGGGTACGAGCAGTACTTC; CDR3: CASSRQPSGGYEQYF
J: TRBJ2-5; V: TRBV4-3; size: NA; D: TRBD1; DNA: TGCGCCAGCAGTCTCGGGACAGGCCAAGAGACCCAGTACTTC; CDR3: CASSLGTGQETQYF
J: TRBJ1-5; V: TRBV5-6; size: NA; D: NA; DNA: TGTGCCAGCAGCGGGGGTATTTACTACCAGGGGCCCCAGCATTTT; CDR3: CASSGGIYYQGPQHF